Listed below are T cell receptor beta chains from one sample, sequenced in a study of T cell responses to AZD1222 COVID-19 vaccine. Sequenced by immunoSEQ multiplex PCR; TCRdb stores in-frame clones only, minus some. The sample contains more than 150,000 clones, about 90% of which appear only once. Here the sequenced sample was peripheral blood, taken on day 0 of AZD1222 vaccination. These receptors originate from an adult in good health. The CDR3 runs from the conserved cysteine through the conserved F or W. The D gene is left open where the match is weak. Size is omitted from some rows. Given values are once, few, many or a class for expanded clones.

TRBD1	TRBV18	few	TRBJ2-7	CASSSNAGQGLTYEQYF	TGTGCCAGCTCATCGAACGCGGGACAGGGATTAACCTACGAGCAGTACTTC
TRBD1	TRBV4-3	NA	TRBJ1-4	CASSQDLPGTGVGRGEKLFF	TGCGCCAGCAGCCAAGACCTCCCCGGGACAGGGGTGGGGCGTGGTGAAAAACTGTTTTTT
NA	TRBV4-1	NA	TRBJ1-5	CASSPEGGGASGYQPQHF	TGCGCCAGCAGCCCGGAAGGTGGGGGGGCAAGTGGATATCAGCCCCAGCATTTT
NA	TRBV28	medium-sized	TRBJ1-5	CASLKGGGGGNQPQHF	TGTGCCAGCCTAAAGGGGGGGGGAGGCGGCAATCAGCCCCAGCATTTT
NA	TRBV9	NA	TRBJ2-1	CASTVGGAAYNEQFF	TGTGCCAGCACTGTCGGAGGAGCCGCCTACAATGAGCAGTTCTTC
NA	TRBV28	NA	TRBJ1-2	CASRHRGEQGSNYGYTF	TGTGCCAGCCGCCACCGGGGGGAACAGGGCTCTAACTATGGCTACACCTTC
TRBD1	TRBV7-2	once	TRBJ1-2	CASSSPRTGGTYGYTF	TGTGCCAGCAGCTCACCACGCACAGGGGGTACCTATGGCTACACCTTC
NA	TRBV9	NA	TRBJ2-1	CASSVATWTNEQFF	TGTGCCAGCAGCGTAGCTACTTGGACCAATGAGCAGTTCTTC
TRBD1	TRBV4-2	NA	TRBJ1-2	CASSRTGTGYSDGYTF	TGTGCCAGCAGCCGAACCGGGACAGGGTATTCTGATGGCTACACCTTC
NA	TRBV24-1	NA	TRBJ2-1	CATRGSAARGGSVHEQFF	TGTGCCACCAGGGGGTCAGCAGCTAGAGGTGGTTCTGTCCATGAGCAGTTCTTC
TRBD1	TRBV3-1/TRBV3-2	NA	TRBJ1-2	CASSQVLQGAYGYTF	TGTGCCAGCAGCCAAGTGTTACAGGGGGCGTATGGCTACACCTTC
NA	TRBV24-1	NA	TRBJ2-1	CATSDTTGMNEQFF	TGTGCCACCAGTGACACTACAGGGATGAATGAGCAGTTCTTC
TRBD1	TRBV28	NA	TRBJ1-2	CASSSGDREGGYTF	TGTGCCAGCAGTTCCGGTGACAGGGAAGGGGGCTACACCTTC
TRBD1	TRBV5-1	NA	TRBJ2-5	CASSPSVTGGQETQYF	TGCGCCAGCAGCCCCAGTGTGACAGGGGGCCAAGAGACCCAGTACTTC
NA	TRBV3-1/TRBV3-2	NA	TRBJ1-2	CASSQVQGSFYTF	TGTGCCAGCAGCCAAGTACAGGGCAGTTTCTACACCTTC
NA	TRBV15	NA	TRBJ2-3	CATSRDVGGDTQYF	TGTGCCACCAGCAGAGATGTAGGGGGAGATACGCAGTATTTT
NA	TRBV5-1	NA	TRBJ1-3	CASSSNRVGSGNTIYF	TGCGCCAGCAGCTCGAACAGGGTCGGCTCTGGAAACACCATATATTTT
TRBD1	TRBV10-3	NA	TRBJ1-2	CAISESGTGGWTF	TGTGCCATCAGTGAGTCAGGTACAGGGGGATGGACCTTC
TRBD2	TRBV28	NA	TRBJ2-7	CASSAAGAGYEQYF	TGTGCCAGCAGTGCAGCGGGAGCCGGCTACGAGCAGTACTTC
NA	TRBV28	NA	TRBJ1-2	CASSTGQNYGYTF	TGTGCCAGCAGTACCGGACAAAACTATGGCTACACCTTC
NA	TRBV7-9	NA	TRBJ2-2	CASSPGTNTGELFF	TGTGCCAGCAGCCCCGGGACTAACACCGGGGAGCTGTTTTTT
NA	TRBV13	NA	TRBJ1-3	CASSLGRVPGNTIYF	TGTGCCAGCAGCTTAGGCAGGGTTCCTGGAAACACCATATATTTT
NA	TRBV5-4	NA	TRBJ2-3	CASSSGSTPDTQYF	TGTGCCAGCAGCTCCGGGTCGACGCCAGATACGCAGTATTTT
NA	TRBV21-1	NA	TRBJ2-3	CASSKGDRGDTQYF	TGTGCCAGCAGCAAGGGGGACAGGGGGGATACGCAGTATTTT
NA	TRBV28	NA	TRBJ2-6	CASSDSGANVLTF	TGTGCCAGCAGTGACTCTGGGGCCAACGTCCTGACTTTC
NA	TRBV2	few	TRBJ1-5	CASSPLVGNQPQHF	TGTGCCAGCAGTCCCCTTGTGGGAAATCAGCCCCAGCATTTT
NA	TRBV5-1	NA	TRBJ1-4	CASRWAGNEKLFF	TGCGCCAGCAGGTGGGCAGGGAATGAAAAACTGTTTTTT
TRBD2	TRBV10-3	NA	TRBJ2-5	CAISEGLAGTSETQYF	TGTGCCATCAGTGAGGGACTAGCGGGAACCTCGGAGACCCAGTACTTC
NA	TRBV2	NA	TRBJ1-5	CASSLDNQPQHF	TGTGCCAGCAGTCTTGACAATCAGCCCCAGCATTTT
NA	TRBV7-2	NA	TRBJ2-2	CASSIGPNTGELFF	TGTGCCAGCTCGATAGGCCCAAACACCGGGGAGCTGTTTTTT
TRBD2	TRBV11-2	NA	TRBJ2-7	CASSQDRGLAVPEQYF	TGTGCCAGCAGCCAGGACCGGGGACTAGCGGTACCCGAGCAGTACTTC
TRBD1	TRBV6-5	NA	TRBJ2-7	CASRRDRGHYEQYF	TGTGCCAGCAGAAGGGACAGAGGACACTACGAGCAGTACTTC
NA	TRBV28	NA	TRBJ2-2	CASSGRGAGELFF	TGTGCCAGCAGCGGCAGGGGCGCCGGGGAGCTGTTTTTT
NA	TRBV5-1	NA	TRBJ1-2	CASSFGGSNYGYTF	TGCGCCAGCAGCTTCGGGGGATCAAACTATGGCTACACCTTC
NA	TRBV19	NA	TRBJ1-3	CASSIQVSGNTIYF	TGTGCCAGTAGTATTCAGGTCTCTGGAAACACCATATATTTT
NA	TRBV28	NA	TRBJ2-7	CASSLLEADYEQYF	TGTGCCAGCAGTTTATTAGAGGCGGACTACGAGCAGTACTTC
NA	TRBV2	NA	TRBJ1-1	CASRGTGRIEAFF	TGTGCCAGCAGGGGAACAGGGAGGATTGAAGCTTTCTTT
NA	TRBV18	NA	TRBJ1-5	CASSPPNSEGNQPQHF	TGTGCCAGCTCACCACCTAATTCGGAAGGCAATCAGCCCCAGCATTTT
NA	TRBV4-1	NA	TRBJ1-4	CASSTPGGSEKLFF	TGCGCCAGCAGCACGCCTGGTGGGAGTGAAAAACTGTTTTTT
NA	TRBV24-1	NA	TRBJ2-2	CATRGQNTGELFF	TGTGCCACCAGGGGACAGAACACCGGGGAGCTGTTTTTT
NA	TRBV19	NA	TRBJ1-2	CASSMGRIYGYTF	TGTGCCAGTAGTATGGGCCGGATCTATGGCTACACCTTC
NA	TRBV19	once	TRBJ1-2	CASSIGPSGYGYTF	TGTGCCAGTAGTATCGGGCCCAGCGGCTATGGCTACACCTTC
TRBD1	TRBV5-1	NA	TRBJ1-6	CASSLAPGQGNSPLHF	TGCGCCAGCAGCTTGGCCCCGGGACAGGGTAATTCACCCCTCCACTTT
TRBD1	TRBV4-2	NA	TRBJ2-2	CASSHGTGGPELFF	TGTGCCAGCAGCCATGGGACAGGGGGCCCGGAGCTGTTTTTT
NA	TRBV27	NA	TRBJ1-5	CASSTHRTSSNQPQHF	TGTGCCAGCAGTACCCATCGAACATCTAGCAATCAGCCCCAGCATTTT
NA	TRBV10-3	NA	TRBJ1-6	CAISEGGYSPLHF	TGTGCCATCAGTGAAGGGGGATACTCACCCCTCCACTTT
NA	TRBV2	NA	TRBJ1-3	CASRKDSGNTIYF	TGTGCCAGCAGAAAAGACTCTGGAAACACCATATATTTT
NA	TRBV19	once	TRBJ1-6	CASSLATGRRISPLHF	TGTGCCAGTAGTTTGGCGACCGGCAGAAGAATTTCACCCCTCCACTTT
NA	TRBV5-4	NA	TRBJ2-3	CASSLVRAVSSTDTQYF	TGTGCCAGCAGCTTGGTTCGGGCAGTCAGTAGCACAGATACGCAGTATTTT
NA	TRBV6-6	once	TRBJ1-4	CASSYSNLGNEKLFF	TGTGCCAGCAGTTACTCGAATCTGGGGAATGAAAAACTGTTTTTT
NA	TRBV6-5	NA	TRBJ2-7	CASSPIKAKPYEQYF	TGTGCCAGCAGCCCCATCAAAGCGAAGCCTTACGAGCAGTACTTC
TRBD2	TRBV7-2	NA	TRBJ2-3	CASSLAASGGRGDTQYF	TGTGCCAGCAGCTTAGCCGCTAGCGGGGGACGGGGGGATACGCAGTATTTT
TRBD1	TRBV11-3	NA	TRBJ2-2	CASSLVGRQGRGGELFF	TGTGCCAGCAGCTTAGTAGGGAGACAGGGAAGAGGCGGGGAGCTGTTTTTT
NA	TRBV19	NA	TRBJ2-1	CASSLGYLSYNEQFF	TGTGCCAGTAGCCTGGGCTATCTCTCCTACAATGAGCAGTTCTTC
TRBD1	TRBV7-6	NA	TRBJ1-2	CASSLSGGKRDYTKGYTF	TGTGCCAGCAGCCTGTCAGGGGGCAAACGTGATTATACAAAAGGCTACACCTTC
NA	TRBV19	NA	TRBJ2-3	CAVTPSSTDTQYF	TGTGCTGTGACACCGTCTAGCACAGATACGCAGTATTTT
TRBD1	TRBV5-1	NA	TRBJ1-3	CASSSQGGDGNTIYF	TGCGCCAGCAGTTCCCAGGGGGGGGACGGAAACACCATATATTTT
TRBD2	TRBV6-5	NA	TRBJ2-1	CASRIAGGQYNEQFF	TGTGCCAGCAGGATAGCGGGAGGCCAATACAATGAGCAGTTCTTC